The clone carrying this T cell receptor beta chain was picked up many times. Its antigen is not identified. The source of the sample is a study of T cell repertoires in cytomegalovirus infection. Study details: A matching HLA type, together with CMV infection, was signaled by public TCR beta signatures.

From germline, CDR1 is KGHSH and CDR2 LQKENI. V lost 0 bases and J 4 bases, leaving 11 bases between the germline ends. The CDR3 covers 15 residues. TCRdb recomputed calls from the reads with MiXCR, one row per CDR3 protein. There are some 300,000 distinct CDR3 sequences in the sample; roughly a sixth occur only once, and around 13% lies in the top ten. Study findings and constraints: It was HLA-C-restricted CMV-specific TCR beta clonotypes that dominated the response ex vivo. Carriers of CMV and the relevant HLA type were discriminated by public TCR beta frequency.

This chain links TRBV18 with TRBJ2-3, with D possibly TRBD2 on 6 matching bases. The sample was PBMCs. This TCR derives from a human donor in good health (CMV status not recorded). Some clones in this sample may be carry-over from other donors' samples. The CDR3 reads CASSPPSGEADTQYF. The CDR3 DNA follows: TGTGCCAGCTCACCACCGTCTGGGGAGGCAGATACGCAGTATTTT.